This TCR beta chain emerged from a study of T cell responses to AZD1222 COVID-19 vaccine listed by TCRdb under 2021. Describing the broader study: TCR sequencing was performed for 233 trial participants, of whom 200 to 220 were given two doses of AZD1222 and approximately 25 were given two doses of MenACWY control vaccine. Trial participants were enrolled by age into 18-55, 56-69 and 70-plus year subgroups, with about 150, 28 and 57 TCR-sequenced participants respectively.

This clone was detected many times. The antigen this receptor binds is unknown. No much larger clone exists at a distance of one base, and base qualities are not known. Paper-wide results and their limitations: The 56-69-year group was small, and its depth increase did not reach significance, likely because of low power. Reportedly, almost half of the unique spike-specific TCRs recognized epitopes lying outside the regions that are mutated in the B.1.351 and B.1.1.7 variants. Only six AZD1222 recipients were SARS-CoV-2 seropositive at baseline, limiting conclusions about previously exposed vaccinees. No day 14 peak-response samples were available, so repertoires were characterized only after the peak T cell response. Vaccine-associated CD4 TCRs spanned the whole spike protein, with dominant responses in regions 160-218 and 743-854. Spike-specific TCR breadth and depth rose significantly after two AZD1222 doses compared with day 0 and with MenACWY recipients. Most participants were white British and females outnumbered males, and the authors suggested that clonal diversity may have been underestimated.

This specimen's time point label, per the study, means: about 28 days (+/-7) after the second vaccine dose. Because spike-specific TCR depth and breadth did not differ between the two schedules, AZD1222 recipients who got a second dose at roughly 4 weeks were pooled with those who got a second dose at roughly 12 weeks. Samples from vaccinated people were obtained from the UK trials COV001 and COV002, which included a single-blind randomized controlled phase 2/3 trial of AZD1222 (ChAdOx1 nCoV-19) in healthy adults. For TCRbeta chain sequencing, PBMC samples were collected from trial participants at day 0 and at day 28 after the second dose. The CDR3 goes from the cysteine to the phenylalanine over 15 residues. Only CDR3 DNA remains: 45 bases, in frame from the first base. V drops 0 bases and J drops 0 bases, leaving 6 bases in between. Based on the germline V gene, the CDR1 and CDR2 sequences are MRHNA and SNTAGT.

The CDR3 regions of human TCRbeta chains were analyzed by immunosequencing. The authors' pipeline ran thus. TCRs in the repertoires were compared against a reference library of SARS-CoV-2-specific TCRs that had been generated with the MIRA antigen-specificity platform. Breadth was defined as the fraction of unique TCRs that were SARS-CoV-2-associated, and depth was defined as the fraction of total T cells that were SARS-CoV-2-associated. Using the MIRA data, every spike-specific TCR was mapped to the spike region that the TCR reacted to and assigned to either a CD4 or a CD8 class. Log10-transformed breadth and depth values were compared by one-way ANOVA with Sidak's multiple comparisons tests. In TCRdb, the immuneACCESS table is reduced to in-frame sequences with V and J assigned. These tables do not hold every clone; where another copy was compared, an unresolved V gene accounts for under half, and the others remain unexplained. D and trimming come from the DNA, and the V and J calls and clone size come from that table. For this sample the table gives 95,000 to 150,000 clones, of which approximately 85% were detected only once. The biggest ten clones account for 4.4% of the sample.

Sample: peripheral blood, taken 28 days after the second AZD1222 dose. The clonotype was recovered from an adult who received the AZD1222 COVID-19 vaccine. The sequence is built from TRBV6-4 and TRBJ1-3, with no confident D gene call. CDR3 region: CASSDSPGSGNTIYF. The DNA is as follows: TGTGCCAGCAGTGACTCTCCCGGCTCTGGAAACACCATATATTTT.